The rows below give T cell receptor beta chains drawn from one sample of a study of T-cell reconstitution after alpha-beta-depleted transplantation in children. TCRdb passed the PCR reads through MiXCR, listing each CDR3 protein once. The sample yields around 200,000 distinct CDR3 sequences, roughly 8.1% seen once. Sequencing was performed on PBMCs, mostly from graft donor cells, taken 360 days after TCRalphabeta/CD19-depleted stem cell transplant. All receptors derive from a male patient aged 2-9 years who had a stem cell transplant for acute myeloid leukemia, so the T cells may come from the graft donor. CDR3s include the opening cysteine and the closing phenylalanine or tryptophan. The D gene is left open where the match is weak. A clone size is listed for some rows: how often the clone was seen (once, few, many), or a class if it is expanded.

V gene: TRBV5-1
D gene: TRBD1
J gene: TRBJ2-5
clone size: -
CDR3 protein: CASSLAFDRGRVETQYF
CDR3 DNA: TGCGCCAGCAGCTTGGCCTTCGACAGGGGGCGGGTCGAGACCCAGTACTTC

V gene: TRBV7-9
D gene: -
J gene: TRBJ2-1
clone size: few
CDR3 protein: CASWRGDNEQFF
CDR3 DNA: TGTGCCAGCTGGCGGGGCGACAATGAGCAGTTCTTC

V gene: TRBV5-1
D gene: -
J gene: TRBJ2-1
clone size: many
CDR3 protein: CASSPSGLYNEQFF
CDR3 DNA: TGCGCCAGCAGTCCCAGCGGCCTATACAATGAGCAGTTCTTC

V gene: TRBV6-2/TRBV6-3
D gene: TRBD2
J gene: TRBJ2-1
clone size: -
CDR3 protein: CASSYSRTSGRPPNEQFF
CDR3 DNA: TGTGCCAGCAGTTACTCGAGGACTAGCGGGAGGCCCCCCAATGAGCAGTTCTTC

V gene: TRBV20-1
D gene: TRBD2
J gene: TRBJ2-2
clone size: -
CDR3 protein: CSAQLAGTNTGELFF
CDR3 DNA: TGCAGTGCCCAACTAGCGGGGACAAACACCGGGGAGCTGTTTTTT

V gene: TRBV2
D gene: -
J gene: TRBJ2-2
clone size: many
CDR3 protein: CASRGRTGELFF
CDR3 DNA: TGTGCCAGCAGGGGGAGGACCGGGGAGCTGTTTTTT

V gene: TRBV20-1
D gene: -
J gene: TRBJ2-2
clone size: few
CDR3 protein: CSARRTATGELFF
CDR3 DNA: TGCAGTGCTAGAAGGACAGCCACCGGGGAGCTGTTTTTT

V gene: TRBV6-5
D gene: TRBD1
J gene: TRBJ2-1
clone size: -
CDR3 protein: CASSYSLPTGCNEQFF
CDR3 DNA: TGTGCCAGCAGTTACTCTCTACCGACAGGGTGTAATGAGCAGTTCTTC

V gene: TRBV5-1
D gene: -
J gene: TRBJ2-5
clone size: many
CDR3 protein: CASSLTPGHQETQYF
CDR3 DNA: TGCGCCAGCAGCTTGACACCGGGACATCAGGAGACCCAGTACTTC

V gene: TRBV10-3
D gene: -
J gene: TRBJ2-7
clone size: few
CDR3 protein: CAIRMTATYEQYF
CDR3 DNA: TGTGCCATCAGGATGACTGCGACCTACGAGCAGTACTTC

V gene: TRBV12-3/TRBV12-4
D gene: -
J gene: TRBJ2-5
clone size: many
CDR3 protein: CASSSVQETQYF
CDR3 DNA: TGTGCCAGCAGTTCGGTCCAAGAGACCCAGTACTTC

V gene: TRBV6-5
D gene: -
J gene: TRBJ2-1
clone size: -
CDR3 protein: CASSYSKGRGGYNEQFF
CDR3 DNA: TGTGCCAGCAGTTACTCGAAGGGGAGGGGGGGGTACAATGAGCAGTTCTTC

V gene: TRBV15
D gene: -
J gene: TRBJ1-1
clone size: -
CDR3 protein: CATSRVRTANTEAFF
CDR3 DNA: TGTGCCACCAGCAGAGTAAGGACAGCGAACACTGAAGCTTTCTTT

V gene: TRBV18
D gene: -
J gene: TRBJ1-5
clone size: many
CDR3 protein: CASSPGEWGNQPQHF
CDR3 DNA: TGTGCCAGCTCACCGGGGGAATGGGGCAATCAGCCCCAGCATTTT

V gene: TRBV4-2
D gene: TRBD2
J gene: TRBJ2-1
clone size: -
CDR3 protein: CASSQNLGTSSDNEQFF
CDR3 DNA: TGTGCCAGCAGCCAAAACCTTGGGACTAGCAGCGACAATGAGCAGTTCTTC

V gene: TRBV20-1
D gene: TRBD1
J gene: TRBJ1-5
clone size: -
CDR3 protein: CSANPGTGTQPQHF
CDR3 DNA: TGCAGTGCTAACCCCGGGACAGGGACTCAGCCCCAGCATTTT

V gene: TRBV12-3/TRBV12-4
D gene: -
J gene: TRBJ2-1
clone size: many
CDR3 protein: CASSSPGSYNEQFF
CDR3 DNA: TGTGCCAGCAGTTCCCCCGGGTCTTACAATGAGCAGTTCTTC

V gene: TRBV29-1
D gene: -
J gene: TRBJ2-7
clone size: -
CDR3 protein: CSVRTVRAPYEQYF
CDR3 DNA: TGCAGCGTTCGGACGGTGAGGGCACCCTACGAGCAGTACTTC

V gene: TRBV29-1
D gene: -
J gene: TRBJ2-7
clone size: few
CDR3 protein: CSVKTGTRKYEQYF
CDR3 DNA: TGCAGCGTTAAAACCGGGACACGGAAATACGAGCAGTACTTC

V gene: TRBV3-1
D gene: TRBD1
J gene: TRBJ1-1
clone size: -
CDR3 protein: CASSQDRARGRDTEAFF
CDR3 DNA: TGTGCCAGCAGCCAAGATCGGGCCAGGGGGCGAGACACTGAAGCTTTCTTT

V gene: TRBV5-1
D gene: -
J gene: TRBJ2-2
clone size: many
CDR3 protein: CASSPLQRNANTGELFF
CDR3 DNA: TGCGCCAGCAGCCCCCTTCAGCGGAACGCGAACACCGGGGAGCTGTTTTTT

V gene: TRBV28
D gene: TRBD1
J gene: TRBJ2-5
clone size: few
CDR3 protein: CASSPLGQVQETQYF
CDR3 DNA: TGTGCCAGCAGTCCCCTTGGACAGGTCCAAGAGACCCAGTACTTC

V gene: TRBV12-3/TRBV12-4
D gene: TRBD2
J gene: TRBJ2-2
clone size: many
CDR3 protein: CASSVRVGGTGELFF
CDR3 DNA: TGTGCCAGCAGTGTACGCGTGGGGGGGACCGGGGAGCTGTTTTTT

V gene: TRBV12-3/TRBV12-4
D gene: -
J gene: TRBJ2-1
clone size: few
CDR3 protein: CASSLEGGFRTTHNEQFF
CDR3 DNA: TGTGCCAGCAGTTTAGAAGGGGGATTTCGAACGACCCACAATGAGCAGTTCTTC

V gene: TRBV12-3/TRBV12-4
D gene: -
J gene: TRBJ2-1
clone size: -
CDR3 protein: CASKCQGRFRFDNEQFF
CDR3 DNA: TGTGCCAGCAAGTGCCAAGGGCGGTTTAGGTTCGACAATGAGCAGTTCTTC

V gene: TRBV5-1
D gene: TRBD2
J gene: TRBJ2-1
clone size: few
CDR3 protein: CASSLAEGLARNEQFF
CDR3 DNA: TGCGCCAGCAGCTTAGCTGAGGGACTAGCGAGAAATGAGCAGTTCTTC

V gene: TRBV12-3/TRBV12-4
D gene: -
J gene: TRBJ1-5
clone size: few
CDR3 protein: CASRVQDSEPQHF
CDR3 DNA: TGTGCCAGCAGAGTACAGGATTCGGAGCCCCAGCATTTT

V gene: TRBV7-9
D gene: -
J gene: TRBJ1-2
clone size: few
CDR3 protein: CASSLAGTYGYTF
CDR3 DNA: TGTGCCAGCAGCTTAGCAGGGACCTATGGCTACACCTTC

V gene: TRBV5-1
D gene: -
J gene: TRBJ1-2
clone size: few
CDR3 protein: CASSLVGVGYTF
CDR3 DNA: TGCGCCAGCAGCTTGGTAGGGGTTGGCTACACCTTC

V gene: TRBV24-1
D gene: -
J gene: TRBJ2-3
clone size: few
CDR3 protein: CATSEGGRSTDTQYF
CDR3 DNA: TGTGCCACCAGTGAAGGGGGTCGCAGCACAGATACGCAGTATTTT

V gene: TRBV27
D gene: TRBD2
J gene: TRBJ2-1
clone size: -
CDR3 protein: CASSFRTSGSIPYNEQFF
CDR3 DNA: TGTGCCAGCAGTTTTCGGACTAGCGGGAGTATCCCCTACAATGAGCAGTTCTTC

V gene: TRBV10-3
D gene: TRBD1
J gene: TRBJ2-7
clone size: once
CDR3 protein: CAISDRDRGPYEQYF
CDR3 DNA: TGTGCCATCAGTGACCGGGACAGGGGGCCCTACGAGCAGTACTTC

V gene: TRBV7-2
D gene: TRBD2
J gene: TRBJ2-1
clone size: -
CDR3 protein: CAGSLFGTNNEQFF
CDR3 DNA: TGTGCCGGCAGCTTATTCGGGACTAACAATGAGCAGTTCTTC

V gene: TRBV5-1
D gene: -
J gene: TRBJ2-1
clone size: few
CDR3 protein: CASSFVGNSFYNEQFF
CDR3 DNA: TGCGCCAGCAGCTTCGTAGGCAATTCGTTCTACAATGAGCAGTTCTTC

V gene: TRBV7-8
D gene: TRBD2
J gene: TRBJ2-1
clone size: -
CDR3 protein: CASSLGRGGNNEQFF
CDR3 DNA: TGTGCCAGCAGCTTAGGGCGGGGGGGAAACAATGAGCAGTTCTTC

V gene: TRBV6-1
D gene: TRBD2
J gene: TRBJ2-3
clone size: -
CDR3 protein: CASSQGLALSDTQYF
CDR3 DNA: TGTGCCAGCAGTCAGGGACTAGCGCTATCGGATACGCAGTATTTT

V gene: TRBV6-1
D gene: -
J gene: TRBJ2-1
clone size: -
CDR3 protein: CASSAYRLNSYNEQFF
CDR3 DNA: TGTGCCAGCAGTGCCTACAGGCTTAACTCCTACAATGAGCAGTTCTTC

V gene: TRBV12-3/TRBV12-4
D gene: TRBD2
J gene: TRBJ2-5
clone size: few
CDR3 protein: CASSPRTSGSGETQYF
CDR3 DNA: TGTGCCAGCAGTCCTCGGACTAGCGGGAGTGGGGAGACCCAGTACTTC

V gene: TRBV29-1
D gene: TRBD2
J gene: TRBJ2-1
clone size: -
CDR3 protein: CSVESKRGYNEHFF
CDR3 DNA: TGCAGCGTTGAAAGCAAGCGGGGCTACAATGAGCATTTCTTC

V gene: TRBV20-1
D gene: -
J gene: TRBJ2-2
clone size: many
CDR3 protein: CSARVQANTGELFF
CDR3 DNA: TGCAGTGCTAGGGTTCAGGCCAACACCGGGGAGCTGTTTTTT

V gene: TRBV12-3/TRBV12-4
D gene: -
J gene: TRBJ1-5
clone size: many
CDR3 protein: CASSLSWTYSNQPQHF
CDR3 DNA: TGTGCCAGCAGTTTATCCTGGACTTATAGCAATCAGCCCCAGCATTTT

V gene: TRBV12-3/TRBV12-4
D gene: -
J gene: TRBJ1-1
clone size: -
CDR3 protein: CASSHRGMNTEAFF
CDR3 DNA: TGTGCCAGCAGTCATCGGGGGATGAACACTGAAGCTTTCTTT